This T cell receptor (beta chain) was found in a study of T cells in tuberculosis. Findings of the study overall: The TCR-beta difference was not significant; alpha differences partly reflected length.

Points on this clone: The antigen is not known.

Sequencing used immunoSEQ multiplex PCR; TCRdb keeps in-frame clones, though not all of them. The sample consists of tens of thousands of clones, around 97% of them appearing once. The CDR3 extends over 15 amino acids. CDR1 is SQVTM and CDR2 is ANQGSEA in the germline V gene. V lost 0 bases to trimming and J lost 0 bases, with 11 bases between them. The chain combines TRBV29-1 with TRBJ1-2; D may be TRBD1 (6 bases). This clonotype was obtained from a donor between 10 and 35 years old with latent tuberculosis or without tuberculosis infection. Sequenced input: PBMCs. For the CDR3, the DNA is TGCAGCGTTGAAGAGGACAGCTCCTCTAACTATGGCTACACCTTC. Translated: CSVEEDSSSNYGYTF. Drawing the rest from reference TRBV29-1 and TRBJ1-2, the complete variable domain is SAVISQKPSRDICQRGTSLTIQCQVDSQVTMMFWYRQQPGQSLTLIATANQGSEATYESGFVIDKFPISRPNLTFSTLTVSNMSPEDSSIYLCSVEEDSSSNYGYTFGSGTRLTVV.